Listed here are 21 T cell receptor beta chains from one sample, sequenced in a study of molecular identifiers for immune sequencing clone quantification. TCRdb reanalysed the PCR reads using MiXCR and keeps one entry per CDR3 protein. The table has hundreds of thousands of distinct CDR3 sequences, nearly 20% seen once; the top ten hold around 0.86%. Material for sequencing was naive CD8+ T cells from blood, with Jurkat cell RNA spiked in. Subset denoted: FACS-sorted CD8+CD4-CCR7+CD45RA+ naive T cells. All receptors derive from a human donor in good health. Some libraries in this study had Jurkat cell RNA spiked in.

This clonotype was counted ten times or more. This chain links TRBV7-9 with TRBJ1-4; D uncertain. The CDR3 totals 11 residues. V was clipped by 5 bases and J by 10 bases, with 8 bases between them. Germline V gene lookup returns CDR1 SEHNR and CDR2 FQNEAQ (reference sequence). The CDR3 spells CASSPGGKLFF. CDR3 bases: TGTGCCAGCAGCCCAGGAGGAAAACTGTTTTTT.

At least ten counts were recorded for this clonotype. The V gene is TRBV27, the J gene TRBJ2-3; D remains ambiguous. Between the trimmed V and J ends, which lost 5 bases and 4 bases, there was a span of 16 bases. The CDR3 length is 15 residues. Germline V gene sequence: CDR1 MNHEY, CDR2 SMNVEV (reference sequence). The chain's CDR3 is CASSPPRFGADTQYF. CDR3 sequence (DNA): TGTGCCAGCAGTCCTCCAAGGTTTGGGGCAGATACGCAGTATTTT.

In this sample, this clonotype turned up many times. CDR3 DNA sequence: TGTGCCAGCACCATTTACCCCGGGACAAGAACCTACGAGCAGTACTTC. Translated: CASTIYPGTRTYEQYF. V is TRBV5-4 and J is TRBJ2-7; D is possibly TRBD1 (6 bases). The CDR3 consists of 16 residues. V lost 6 bases and J lost 2, with 21 bases in between. CDR1 is SGHNT and CDR2 is YYREEE in the germline V gene (reference sequence).

This clonotype was seen many times. V and J are TRBV4-2 and TRBJ2-3; a possible D gene is TRBD2 (6 bases). CDR1 and CDR2 from the germline V gene are LGHNA and YNFKEQ. This CDR3 has 15 residues. V lost 3 bases to trimming and J lost 0 bases, with 10 bases between them. CDR3 bases: TGTGCCAGCAGCCATGGAGGGTTTAGCACAGATACGCAGTATTTT. It is translated as CASSHGGFSTDTQYF.

The sample holds many counts of this clonotype. This rearrangement joins TRBV2 to TRBJ1-1; no firm D call. CDR3 length equals 16 residues. Trimming left V 7 bases short and J 3 bases short, with 21 bases between. Germline V gives CDR1 SNHLY, CDR2 FYNNEI. This chain's CDR3 is CASNCLRNQCDTEAFF. The CDR3 region has the DNA TGTGCCAGCAATTGTTTAAGGAATCAATGCGACACTGAAGCTTTCTTT. The whole variable domain, filled in from reference TRBV2 and TRBJ1-1, reads EPEVTQTPSHQVTQMGQEVILRCVPISNHLYFYWYRQILGQKVEFLVSFYNNEISEKSEIFDDQFSVERPDGSNFTLKIRSTKLEDSAMYFCASNCLRNQCDTEAFFGQGTRLTVV.

As to this clonotype: A clone one base away is much larger, so this may be a read error. This chain joins TRBV12-3 or TRBV12-4 and TRBJ2-2; possibly TRBD1 or TRBD2 for D (5 bases each). CDR3 size: 14 residues. The CDR3 reads CASSLVQDTGELLF. In DNA form, the CDR3 reads TGTGCCAGCAGTTTAGTTCAGGACACCGGGGAGCTGCTTTTT.

Comments on this clonotype: With a much larger clone just one base away, this may be a read error. This chain uses TRBV7-9 with TRBJ2-1, with 9 nucleotides matching TRBD1. CDR3 size: 15 residues. Germline CDR1 SEHNR, CDR2 FQNEAQ (reference sequence). Losses at the gene ends were 5 bases for V and 9 bases for J; bases not matched to a gene: 11. The CDR3: CASSLTGGVDSEQFF. The CDR3 DNA reads as TGTGCCAGCAGCCTCACAGGGGGCGTAGACAGTGAGCAGTTCTTC.

The chain joins TRBV19 to TRBJ2-3, with 7 bases matching TRBD2. After removal of 8 bases from V and 6 bases from J, the junction contained 5 bases not matched to a gene. This CDR3 is built from 12 residues. Germline V lookup: CDR1 LNHDA, CDR2 SQIVND (reference sequence). The CDR3 loop reads CASREAGDTQYF. CDR3 DNA sequence: TGTGCCAGTCGGGAGGCAGGGGATACGCAGTATTTT.

A note on this clonotype: This may stem from a read error, because a much larger clone lies one nucleotide away. The chain couples TRBV16 to TRBJ2-2; no reliable D call. CDR3 length: 13 amino acids. Trimming stripped 4 bases from V and 4 bases from J, with 7 bases between. Germline V lookup: CDR1 KGHSY, CDR2 FQNENV. The CDR3 DNA sequence: TGTGCCAGCAGCCCCGCGGCCACCGGGGAGCTGTTTTTT. Residues: CASSPAATGELFF.

Of note for this clonotype: Being one base from a much bigger clone, this may be a read error. This chain connects TRBV20-1 to TRBJ2-2; 10 nucleotides agree with TRBD2. This CDR3 comprises 14 residues. CDR1 DFQATT and CDR2 SNEGSKA come from the germline V gene (reference sequence). V gave up 5 bases and J gave up 6 bases; unmatched junction bases: 6. The CDR3 protein is CSALSGGGAGELFF. The CDR3 DNA sequence: TGCAGTGCTCTAAGCGGGGGGGGCGCCGGGGAGCTGTTTTTT.

This clonotype was picked up many times. This chain joins TRBV4-1 and TRBJ2-5; TRBD1 agrees at 9 bases. Germline V lookup: CDR1 MGHRA, CDR2 YSYEKL. V trimming: 5 bases; J trimming: 6 bases; junction bases outside the gene matches: 10. CDR3 length: 15 amino acids. CDR3: CASSGRTGEAKTQYF. In DNA, the CDR3 is TGCGCCAGCAGCGGACGGACAGGGGAGGCGAAGACCCAGTACTTC.

This clonotype appeared a few times. The J gene is TRBJ2-1, the V gene TRBV4-3; tentative D call: TRBD2 (5 bases). Trimming cost V 0 bases and J 4 bases, with 10 bases left between them. The CDR3 is 15 residues long. Germline V gene sequence: CDR1 LGHNA, CDR2 YSLEER. CDR3 loop: CASSQELALYNEQFF. The CDR3 DNA sequence: TGCGCCAGCAGCCAAGAGTTAGCGCTTTACAATGAGCAGTTCTTC.

This clonotype was counted at least ten times. J is TRBJ1-2 and V is TRBV20-1, with D uncertain. Per the germline V gene, CDR1 is DFQATT and CDR2 is SNEGSKA (reference sequence). The germline V and J ends were trimmed by 1 base and 6 bases, with 15 bases remaining between them. CDR3 length: 14 amino acids. CDR3 residues: CSARARGTLDGYTF. The CDR3 region has the DNA TGCAGTGCTAGAGCTCGGGGAACGTTGGATGGCTACACCTTC.

The chain is built from TRBV19 and TRBJ1-5; TRBD1 is a possible D gene (5 bases). In germline, CDR1 is LNHDA, CDR2 SQIVND (reference sequence). The CDR3 is made up of 15 amino acids. Trimming pared 8 bases from V and 1 base from J, leaving 15 bases between. CDR3 DNA: TGTGCCAGTTCCTACGGGACGAGAAGCAATCAGCCCCAGCATTTT. Translated: CASSYGTRSNQPQHF.

This clonotype was counted ten times or more. The CDR3 here is CASSSPRTGVIYNEQFF. The CDR3 DNA follows: TGTGCCAGCAGCTCGCCTCGAACGGGGGTGATTTACAATGAGCAGTTCTTC. The chain combines TRBV11-2 with TRBJ2-1; TRBD2 might be the D (6 bases). The germline gives CDR1 SGHAT, CDR2 FQNNGV. V gave up 4 bases and J gave up 4 bases, with 20 bases separating them. This CDR3 spans 17 amino acids.

This clonotype came up a few times. The CDR3 sequence: CASSASGTYNEQFF. The CDR3 DNA reads as TGTGCCAGTAGCGCTAGCGGGACCTACAATGAGCAGTTCTTC. The chain combines TRBV19 with TRBJ2-1; TRBD2 agrees at 9 bases. The CDR3 is 14 amino acids. From germline, CDR1 is LNHDA and CDR2 SQIVND (reference sequence). The junction had 2 bases not matched to a gene; V was cut back by 6 bases and J by 2 bases.

This clonotype was counted at least ten times. This rearrangement joins TRBV28 to TRBJ1-1; no reliable D call. The CDR3 sequence is 14 residues long. Germline CDR1 and CDR2: MDHEN and SYDVKM. V was shortened by 5 bases and J by 2 bases, with 12 bases between the two germline ends. The CDR3 DNA sequence: TGTGCCAGCAGTGGGTACTCAATAAACACTGAAGCTTTCTTT. It codes for CASSGYSINTEAFF.

In this sample, this clonotype turned up many times. The CDR3 DNA reads as TGTGCCAGCAGTCCAGGGGGATACTACGAGCAGTACTTC. Amino acid sequence: CASSPGGYYEQYF. The rearrangement joins TRBV7-9 to TRBJ2-7; 7 bases are shared with TRBD1. Germline values: CDR1 SEHNR, CDR2 FQNEAQ (reference sequence). V dropped 6 bases and J dropped 3; count of bases not matched to a gene: 5. There are 13 residues in the CDR3.

About this clonotype itself: A much bigger clone sits one base away, suggesting this may be a read error. The genes are TRBV4-3 and TRBJ1-2; no definite D call. V shed 4 bases and J shed 3 bases, with 30 bases lying between them. Germline CDR1 LGHNA, CDR2 YSLEER. CDR3 length: 20 amino acids. The DNA of the CDR3 is TGCGCCAGCAGCCCGTCCTACCACGATCCACTGATCGCAGCTGACTATGGCTACACCTTC. It codes for CASSPSYHDPLIAADYGYTF.

On this clonotype: This may be a read error: a much more frequent sequence differs by one nucleotide. The J gene is TRBJ1-2, the V gene TRBV28, with 10 bases aligning to TRBD1. Germline assignment: CDR1 MDHEN and CDR2 SYDVKM. The CDR3 is 15 residues long. CDR3 bases: TGTGCCAGCAATTTACGAGACAGGGGGCGAATTGGCTACACCTTC. Protein: CASNLRDRGRIGYTF.

This clonotype has at least ten counts. The chain joins TRBV7-9 to TRBJ2-7; D unclear. CDR3 size: 12 residues. CDR1 is SEHNR and CDR2 is FQNEAQ in the germline V gene (reference sequence). Trimming pared 1 base from V and 4 bases from J, leaving 5 bases between. The CDR3 loop is CASSLVQYEQYF. The CDR3 bases are TGTGCCAGCAGCTTAGTGCAGTACGAGCAGTACTTC. Complete variable domain (other parts from reference TRBV7-9 and TRBJ2-7): DTGVSQNPRHKITKRGQNVTFRCDPISEHNRLYWYRQTLGQGPEFLTYFQNEAQLEKSRLLSDRFSAERPKGSFSTLEIQRTEQGDSAMYLCASSLVQYEQYFGPGTRLTVT.